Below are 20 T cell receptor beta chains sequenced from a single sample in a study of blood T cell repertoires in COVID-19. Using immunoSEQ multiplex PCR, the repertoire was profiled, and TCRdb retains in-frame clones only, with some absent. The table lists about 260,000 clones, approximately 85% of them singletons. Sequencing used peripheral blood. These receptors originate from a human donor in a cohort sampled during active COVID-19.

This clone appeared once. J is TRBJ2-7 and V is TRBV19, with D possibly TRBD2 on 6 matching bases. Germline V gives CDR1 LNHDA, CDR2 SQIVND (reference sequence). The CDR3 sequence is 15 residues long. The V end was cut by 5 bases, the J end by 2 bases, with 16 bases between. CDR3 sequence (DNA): TGTGCCAGTAGTCCTTTTGCGGGGCTCACCTACGAGCAGTACTTC. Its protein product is CASSPFAGLTYEQYF.

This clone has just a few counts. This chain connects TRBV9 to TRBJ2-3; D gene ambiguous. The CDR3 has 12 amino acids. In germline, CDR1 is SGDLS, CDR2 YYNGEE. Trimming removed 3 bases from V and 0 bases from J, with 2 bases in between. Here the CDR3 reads CASSASTDTQYF. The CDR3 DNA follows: TGTGCCAGCAGCGCGAGCACAGATACGCAGTATTTT.

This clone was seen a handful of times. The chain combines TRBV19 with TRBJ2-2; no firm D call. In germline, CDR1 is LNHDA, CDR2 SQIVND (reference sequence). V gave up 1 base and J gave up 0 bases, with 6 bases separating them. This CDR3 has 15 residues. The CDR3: CASSIGGANTGELFF. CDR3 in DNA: TGTGCCAGTAGTATAGGAGGCGCGAACACCGGGGAGCTGTTTTTT.

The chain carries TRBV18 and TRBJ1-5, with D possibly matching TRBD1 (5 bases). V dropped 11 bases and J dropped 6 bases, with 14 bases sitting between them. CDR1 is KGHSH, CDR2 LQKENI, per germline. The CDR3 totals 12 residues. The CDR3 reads CAVQEPGQPQHF. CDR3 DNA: TGTGCCGTACAGGAACCTGGTCAGCCCCAGCATTTT.

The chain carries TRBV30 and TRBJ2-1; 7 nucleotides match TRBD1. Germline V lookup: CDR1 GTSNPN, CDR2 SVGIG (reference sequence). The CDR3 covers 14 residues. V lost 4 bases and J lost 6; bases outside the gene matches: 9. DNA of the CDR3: TGTGCCTGGACTTCGACAGGGCTGGGCAATGAGCAGTTCTTC. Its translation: CAWTSTGLGNEQFF.

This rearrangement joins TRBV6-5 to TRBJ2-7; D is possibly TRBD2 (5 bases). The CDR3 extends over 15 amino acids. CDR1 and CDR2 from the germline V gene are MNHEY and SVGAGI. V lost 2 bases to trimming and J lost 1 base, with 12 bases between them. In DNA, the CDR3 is TGTGCCAGCAGTTACGGAGGCTCTCCTTCCTACGAGCAGTACTTC. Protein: CASSYGGSPSYEQYF.

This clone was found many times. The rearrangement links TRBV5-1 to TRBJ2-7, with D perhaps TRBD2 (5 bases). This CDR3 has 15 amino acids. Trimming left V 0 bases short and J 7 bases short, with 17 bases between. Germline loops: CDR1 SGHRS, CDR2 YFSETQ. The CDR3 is CASSLVFANRGEQYF. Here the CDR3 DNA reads TGCGCCAGCAGCTTGGTCTTCGCCAACCGGGGAGAGCAGTACTTC.

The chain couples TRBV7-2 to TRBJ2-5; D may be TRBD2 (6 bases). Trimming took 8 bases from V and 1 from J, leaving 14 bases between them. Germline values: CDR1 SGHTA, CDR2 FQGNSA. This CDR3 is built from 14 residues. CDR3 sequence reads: CASCRGLLQETQYF. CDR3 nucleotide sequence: TGTGCCAGCTGCCGGGGGTTGCTCCAAGAGACCCAGTACTTC.

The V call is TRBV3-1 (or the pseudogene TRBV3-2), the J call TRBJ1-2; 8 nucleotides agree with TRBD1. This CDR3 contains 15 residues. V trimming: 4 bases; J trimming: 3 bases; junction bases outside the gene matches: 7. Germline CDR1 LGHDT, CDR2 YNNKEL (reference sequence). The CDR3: CASSLYRGNHYGYTF. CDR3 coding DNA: TGTGCCAGCAGCCTATACAGGGGGAATCACTATGGCTACACCTTC.

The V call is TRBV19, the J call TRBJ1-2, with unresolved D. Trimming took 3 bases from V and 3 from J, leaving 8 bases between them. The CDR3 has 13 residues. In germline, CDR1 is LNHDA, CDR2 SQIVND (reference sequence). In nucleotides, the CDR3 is TGTGCCAGTAGTATCAGGCCTGACTATGGCTACACCTTC. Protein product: CASSIRPDYGYTF.

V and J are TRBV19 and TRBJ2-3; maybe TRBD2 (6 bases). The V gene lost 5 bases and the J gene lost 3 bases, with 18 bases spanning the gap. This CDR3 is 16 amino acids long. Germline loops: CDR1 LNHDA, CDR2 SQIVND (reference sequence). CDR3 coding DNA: TGTGCCAGTAGTCAGACTCCCCGGGAGATGACAGATACGCAGTATTTT. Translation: CASSQTPREMTDTQYF.

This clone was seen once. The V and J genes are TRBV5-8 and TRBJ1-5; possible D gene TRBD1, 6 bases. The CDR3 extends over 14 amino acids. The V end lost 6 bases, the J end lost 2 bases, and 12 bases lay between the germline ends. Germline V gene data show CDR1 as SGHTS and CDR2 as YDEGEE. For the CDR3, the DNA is TGTGCCAGCAACACCTGGACAGGCAATCAGCCCCAGCATTTT. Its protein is CASNTWTGNQPQHF.

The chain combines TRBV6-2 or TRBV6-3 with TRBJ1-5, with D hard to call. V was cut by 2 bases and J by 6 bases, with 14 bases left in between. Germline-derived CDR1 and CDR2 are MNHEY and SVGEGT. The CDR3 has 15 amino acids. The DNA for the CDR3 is TGTGCCAGCAGTTACGTCGCGGCATTGGGTCAGCCCCAGCATTTT. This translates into CASSYVAALGQPQHF.

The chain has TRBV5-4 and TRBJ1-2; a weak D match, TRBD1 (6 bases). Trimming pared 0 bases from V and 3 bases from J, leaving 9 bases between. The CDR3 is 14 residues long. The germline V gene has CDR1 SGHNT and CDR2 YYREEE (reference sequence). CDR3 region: CASSLVGAHYGYTF. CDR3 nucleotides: TGTGCCAGCAGCTTGGTGGGGGCTCACTATGGCTACACCTTC.

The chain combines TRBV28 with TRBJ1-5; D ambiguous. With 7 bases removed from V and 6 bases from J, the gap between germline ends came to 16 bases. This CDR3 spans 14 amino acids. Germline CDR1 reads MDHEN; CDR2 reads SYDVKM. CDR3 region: CASIGPGVLQPQHF. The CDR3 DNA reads TGTGCCAGCATAGGTCCGGGTGTTCTTCAGCCCCAGCATTTT.

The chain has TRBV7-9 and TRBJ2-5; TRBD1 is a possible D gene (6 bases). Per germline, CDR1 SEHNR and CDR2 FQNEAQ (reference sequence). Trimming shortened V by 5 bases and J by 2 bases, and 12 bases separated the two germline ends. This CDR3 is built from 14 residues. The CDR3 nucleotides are TGTGCCAGCAGCGTGACCGGGACACAAGAGACCCAGTACTTC. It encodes CASSVTGTQETQYF.

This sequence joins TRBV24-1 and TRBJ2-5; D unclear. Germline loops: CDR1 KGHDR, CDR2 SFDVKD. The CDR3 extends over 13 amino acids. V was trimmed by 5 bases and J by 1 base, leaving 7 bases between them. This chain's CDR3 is CATSAESQETQYF. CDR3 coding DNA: TGTGCCACCAGTGCGGAGAGCCAAGAGACCCAGTACTTC.

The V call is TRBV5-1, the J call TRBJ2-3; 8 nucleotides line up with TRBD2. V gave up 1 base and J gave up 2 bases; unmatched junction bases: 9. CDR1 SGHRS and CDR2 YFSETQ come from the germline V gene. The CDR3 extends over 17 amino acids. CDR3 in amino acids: CASSLSRGGGPTDTQYF. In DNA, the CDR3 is TGCGCCAGCAGCTTGTCTCGGGGGGGTGGCCCCACAGATACGCAGTATTTT.

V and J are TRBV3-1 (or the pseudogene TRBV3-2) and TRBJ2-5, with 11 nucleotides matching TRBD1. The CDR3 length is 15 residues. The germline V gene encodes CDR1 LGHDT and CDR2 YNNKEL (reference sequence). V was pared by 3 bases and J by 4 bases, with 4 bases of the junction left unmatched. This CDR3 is CASSHGTGGPETQYF. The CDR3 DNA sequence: TGTGCCAGCAGCCACGGGACAGGGGGACCAGAGACCCAGTACTTC.

CDR3: CASSDPGRVYEQYF. DNA of the CDR3: TGTGCCAGCAGTGATCCCGGTCGGGTCTACGAGCAGTACTTC. The V call is TRBV2, the J call TRBJ2-7, with D unclear. The germline V gene has CDR1 SNHLY and CDR2 FYNNEI. This CDR3 has 14 amino acids. The V end was cut by 3 bases, the J end by 3 bases, with 12 bases between.